This TCR beta chain derives from a study of identical twins. Regarding the study as a whole: In cord blood, abundant beta clonotypes had fewer insertions; memory showed no trend.

Every one of the donors was a healthy Caucasian. Concerning this clonotype itself: The antigen is undetermined.

The CDR3 is 16 amino acids. The germline V gene has CDR1 DFQATT and CDR2 SNEGSKA (reference sequence). Trimming shortened V by 3 bases and J by 0 bases, and 18 bases separated the two germline ends. With template switching, a universal primer site was added, and the cDNA carried unique molecular identifiers. MiXCR was run by TCRdb on the 5' RACE reads, yielding one entry per CDR3 protein. The sample includes around 1.7 million distinct CDR3 sequences, under 35% seen only once; the top ten take over 0.25%. Sequenced: cord blood. This TCR was sampled from a newborn girl in good health. The chain is built from TRBV20-1 and TRBJ2-7; D not resolved. CDR3 sequence (DNA): TGCAGTGCTAGTCTCCTTCTGGGGTGGGGCTCCTACGAGCAGTACTTC. This encodes CSASLLLGWGSYEQYF.